Presented here are 31 T cell receptor beta chains from one specimen sequenced in a study of blood T cell repertoires in COVID-19. Using immunoSEQ multiplex PCR, the repertoire was profiled, and TCRdb retains in-frame clones only, with some absent. The sample includes about 140,000 clones, around 89% of them seen just once. Sequencing was done on a sample of peripheral blood. All receptors come from a human donor in a cohort sampled during active COVID-19.

The rearrangement joins TRBV5-1 to TRBJ2-1, with D maybe TRBD2 (6 bases). CDR1 is SGHRS and CDR2 is YFSETQ in the germline V gene. V was cut by 4 bases and J by 2 bases, with 19 bases left in between. The length of the CDR3 is 17 residues. In DNA form, the CDR3 reads TGCGCCAGCAGCCCCTGGACTTCGGGGGAGGCCTACAATGAGCAGTTCTTC. It specifies CASSPWTSGEAYNEQFF.

This chain connects TRBV7-2 to TRBJ1-3; tentatively, D is TRBD1 (5 bases). Deletions cut 5 bases from V and 0 bases from J, with 11 bases between. This CDR3 is 15 amino acids long. Germline V gives CDR1 SGHTA, CDR2 FQGNSA. The CDR3 loop is CASSLQVDSGNTIYF. In DNA, the CDR3 is TGTGCCAGCAGCCTACAGGTAGACTCTGGAAACACCATATATTTT.

This clone showed up just once. The chain employs TRBV5-1 and TRBJ2-3; 7 nucleotides agree with TRBD2. This CDR3 spans 14 amino acids. Trimming at V came to 7 bases and at J to 0 bases, leaving 5 bases not matched to a gene. CDR1 SGHRS and CDR2 YFSETQ come from the germline V gene. CDR3 amino acids: CASSRGESTDTQYF. CDR3 DNA: TGCGCCAGCTCACGGGGGGAAAGCACAGATACGCAGTATTTT.

This sequence joins TRBV3-1 (or the pseudogene TRBV3-2) and TRBJ1-6; 7 positions agree with TRBD1. CDR3 length: 15 amino acids. The ends lost 4 bases at V and 5 bases at J; junction bases unmatched: 5. Germline V gene lookup returns CDR1 LGHDT and CDR2 YNNKEL (reference sequence). The CDR3 DNA sequence: TGTGCCAGCAGCCTCCGACAGGGTGATAATTCACCCCTCCACTTT. Amino acids: CASSLRQGDNSPLHF.

This clone was observed once. The gene calls are TRBV11-2 and TRBJ2-2, with 13 positions matching TRBD2. Looked up from germline, CDR1 is SGHAT and CDR2 is FQNNGV. The CDR3 sequence is 17 residues long. The V and J ends lost 4 bases and 5 bases, in that order; junction bases with no gene match: 7. The CDR3 is CASSSRPGLAGTGELFF. In nucleotides, the CDR3 is TGTGCCAGCAGCTCCAGACCGGGACTAGCGGGGACCGGGGAGCTGTTTTTT.

The V call is TRBV4-3, the J call TRBJ2-2, with D tentatively TRBD2 (5 bases). The germline gives CDR1 LGHNA, CDR2 YSLEER. The CDR3 contains 13 residues. V was clipped by 1 base and J by 6 bases, with 6 bases between them. As DNA, the CDR3 is TGCGCCAGCAGCCAAGCGAGGGCCGGGGAGCTGTTTTTT. It encodes CASSQARAGELFF.

The rearrangement links TRBV24-1 to TRBJ1-2; TRBD1 matches at 8 bases. The CDR3 loop spans 17 amino acids. The trim removed 9 bases at V and 3 bases at J, leaving 17 bases unmatched. The germline V gene has CDR1 KGHDR and CDR2 SFDVKD. The CDR3 DNA follows: TGTGCCACCGCTCCCGGGACAGGCAGAATAACCGACTATGGCTACACCTTC. Protein product: CATAPGTGRITDYGYTF.

This chain links TRBV11-3 with TRBJ2-2, with D possibly TRBD1 on 6 matching bases. Germline assignment: CDR1 SGHNT and CDR2 YENEEA. The length of the CDR3 is 13 residues. V lost 5 bases and J 7 bases, leaving 11 bases between the germline ends. The CDR3 sequence: CASSAGVSGELFF. CDR3 in DNA: TGTGCCAGCAGCGCAGGGGTGAGCGGGGAGCTGTTTTTT. The full variable domain, its missing parts supplied by reference TRBV11-3 and TRBJ2-2, is EAGVVQSPRYKIIEKKQPVAFWCNPISGHNTLYWYLQNLGQGPELLIRYENEEAVDDSQLPKDRFSAERLKGVDSTLKIQPAELGDSAVYLCASSAGVSGELFFGEGSRLTVL.

The V gene is TRBV3-1 (or the pseudogene TRBV3-2), the J gene TRBJ2-5; 8 nucleotides agree with TRBD1. V shed 3 bases, J shed 2 bases, and the junction held 11 bases outside the gene matches. Germline assignment: CDR1 LGHDT and CDR2 YNNKEL (reference sequence). The CDR3 totals 17 residues. The CDR3 here is CASSQGVTGTGQETQYF. CDR3 bases: TGTGCCAGCAGCCAGGGAGTTACCGGGACAGGACAAGAGACCCAGTACTTC.

J is TRBJ2-7 and V is TRBV6-5, with D possibly matching TRBD2 (5 bases). Germline CDR1 MNHEY, CDR2 SVGAGI. This CDR3 contains 14 residues. The V gene lost 0 bases and the J gene lost 3 bases, with 9 bases spanning the gap. The CDR3 loop is CASSYSHGNYEQYF. CDR3 DNA sequence: TGTGCCAGCAGTTACTCGCACGGGAACTACGAGCAGTACTTC.

The rearrangement uses TRBV24-1 and TRBJ2-2, with D possibly matching TRBD2 (6 bases). The CDR3 extends over 17 amino acids. Germline lookup yields CDR1 KGHDR and CDR2 SFDVKD. The V and J ends lost 2 bases and 3 bases respectively, with 15 bases between them. The CDR3, as DNA: TGTGCCACCAGTGATTCTGAGGGACGGGGGTACACCGGGGAGCTGTTTTTT. It codes for CATSDSEGRGYTGELFF.

The genes are TRBV7-9 and TRBJ1-2; D is unresolved. The CDR3 extends over 12 amino acids. CDR1 and CDR2 from the germline V gene are SEHNR and FQNEAQ (reference sequence). V lost 1 base, J lost 5 bases, and 5 bases lay in between. CDR3 nucleotide sequence: TGTGCCAGCAGCTTAGATGAGTATGGCTACACCTTC. The encoded protein is CASSLDEYGYTF.

The table lists this clone with a few counts. The rearrangement joins TRBV5-6 to TRBJ2-7; the D gene is possibly TRBD1 (6 bases). The CDR3 length is 15 residues. V lost 0 bases and J 4 bases, leaving 14 bases between the germline ends. Germline assignment: CDR1 SGHDT and CDR2 YYEEEE. This chain's CDR3 is CASSLVGQWRYEQYF. As DNA, the CDR3 is TGTGCCAGCAGCTTGGTAGGACAGTGGCGATACGAGCAGTACTTC.

The chain has TRBV18 and TRBJ1-2; D gene uncertain. The CDR3 length is 15 residues. V lost 3 bases and J lost 6, with 17 bases in between. In germline, CDR1 is KGHSH, CDR2 LQKENI. The CDR3 loop reads CASSPPPAREDGYTF. The CDR3 DNA reads as TGTGCCAGCTCACCCCCTCCGGCAAGGGAGGATGGCTACACCTTC. The variable domain in full, completed from reference TRBV18 and TRBJ1-2, reads NAGVMQNPRHLVRRRGQEARLRCSPMKGHSHVYWYRQLPEEGLKFMVYLQKENIIDESGMPKERFSAEFPKEGPSILRIQQVVRGDSAAYFCASSPPPAREDGYTFGSGTRLTVV.

The chain recombines TRBV15 with TRBJ2-5; 9 bases match TRBD1. Per the germline V gene, CDR1 is LNHNV and CDR2 is YYDKDF (reference sequence). The CDR3 sequence is 16 residues long. The V and J ends lost 0 bases and 5 bases, in that order; junction bases with no gene match: 7. The DNA of the CDR3 is TGTGCCACCAGCAGAGATTCCGGGACAGGGCGGGAGACCCAGTACTTC. It encodes CATSRDSGTGRETQYF.

V usage is TRBV13 and J usage is TRBJ2-1; 10 bases match TRBD2. The CDR3 contains 16 residues. CDR1 is PRHDT and CDR2 is FYEKMQ in the germline V gene (reference sequence). Trimming removed 1 base from V and 4 bases from J; junction bases left unmatched: 4. CDR3 DNA sequence: TGTGCCAGCAGCTTAGAAGCTAGCGGGGGTTACAATGAGCAGTTCTTC. It codes for CASSLEASGGYNEQFF.

The rearrangement links TRBV7-9 to TRBJ2-7, with 9 bases matching TRBD1. Germline assignment: CDR1 SEHNR and CDR2 FQNEAQ (reference sequence). Trimming cost V 5 bases and J 6 bases; bases outside gene matches: 8. The CDR3 has 14 amino acids. The CDR3 spells CASSPGQGPGEQYF. CDR3 in DNA: TGTGCCAGCAGCCCAGGACAGGGGCCTGGCGAGCAGTACTTC.

The rearrangement joins TRBV18 to TRBJ1-5; 9 bases fit TRBD1. The CDR3 is made up of 15 amino acids. Trimming took 2 bases from V and 4 from J; bases not matched to a gene: 3. Germline CDR1 reads KGHSH; CDR2 reads LQKENI. The CDR3 DNA reads TGTGCCAGCTCACCATTCGGGACAGGGAATCAGCCCCAGCATTTT. Translation gives CASSPFGTGNQPQHF. Complete variable domain (other parts from reference TRBV18 and TRBJ1-5): NAGVMQNPRHLVRRRGQEARLRCSPMKGHSHVYWYRQLPEEGLKFMVYLQKENIIDESGMPKERFSAEFPKEGPSILRIQQVVRGDSAAYFCASSPFGTGNQPQHFGDGTRLSIL.

The chain uses TRBV5-8 and TRBJ2-5; 11 nucleotides line up with TRBD2. The V segment lost 2 bases and the J segment 5 bases; nucleotides outside the gene matches: 8. Germline CDR1 reads SGHTS; CDR2 reads YDEGEE. The CDR3 length is 16 residues. The CDR3 DNA reads TGTGCCAGCAGCTTCACCACTAGCGGGGGAGGGGAGACCCAGTACTTC. Amino acids: CASSFTTSGGGETQYF.

CDR3 coding DNA: TGTGCCAGCTCACCCAGTGTCGGCGACAGGGGGAACACTGAAGCTTTCTTT. Its translation is CASSPSVGDRGNTEAFF. The rearrangement joins TRBV18 to TRBJ1-1, with 8 nucleotides matching TRBD1. The CDR3 contains 17 residues. J was trimmed by 1 base and V by 3 bases; bases with no gene match: 10. CDR1 and CDR2 (germline): KGHSH, LQKENI.

The rearrangement joins TRBV20-1 to TRBJ2-7; a weak D match, TRBD1 (5 bases). Trimming removed 5 bases at V and 2 bases at J, with 7 bases between. This CDR3 is built from 11 residues. Looked up from germline, CDR1 is DFQATT and CDR2 is SNEGSKA (reference sequence). DNA of the CDR3: TGCAGTGCTCCGGACACCTACGAGCAGTACTTC. Translated, it gives CSAPDTYEQYF.

CDR3 sequence: CASSLEEYEQYF. The CDR3 DNA follows: TGTGCCAGCAGCTTGGAGGAGTACGAGCAGTACTTC. The chain carries TRBV5-4 and TRBJ2-7; D gene unclear. V was trimmed by 0 bases and J by 4 bases, leaving 5 bases between them. Germline V lookup: CDR1 SGHNT, CDR2 YYREEE (reference sequence). The CDR3 length is 12 residues.

V is TRBV7-6 and J is TRBJ2-2; 7 bases agree with TRBD1. With 7 bases clipped from V and 0 bases from J, the junction kept 5 bases outside the gene matches. Germline V gene lookup returns CDR1 SGHVS and CDR2 FNYEAQ. This CDR3 spans 15 amino acids. The CDR3 DNA is TGTGCCAGCACCTCCGGGACAGCGAACACCGGGGAGCTGTTTTTT. It translates to CASTSGTANTGELFF.

The chain joins TRBV3-1 (or the pseudogene TRBV3-2) to TRBJ1-5; a weak D match, TRBD1 (5 bases). The V end lost 0 bases, the J end lost 3 bases, and 9 bases lay between the germline ends. Germline CDR1 and CDR2: LGHDT and YNNKEL (reference sequence). CDR3 length: 15 amino acids. In nucleotides, the CDR3 is TGTGCCAGCAGCCAAGATACGACAGTCAATCAGCCCCAGCATTTT. It encodes CASSQDTTVNQPQHF.

This chain links TRBV7-9 with TRBJ1-5, with 7 bases identical to TRBD1. This CDR3 is 15 amino acids long. The V segment lost 5 bases and the J segment 4 bases; nucleotides outside the gene matches: 8. Germline loops: CDR1 SEHNR, CDR2 FQNEAQ (reference sequence). The CDR3 nucleotides read TGTGCCAGCAGCCCCATCGGGACAGATAATCAGCCCCAGCATTTT. It encodes CASSPIGTDNQPQHF.

This clone was detected once. The chain couples TRBV7-9 to TRBJ2-5, with D perhaps matching TRBD1 (5 bases). The CDR3 consists of 13 residues. Germline assignment: CDR1 SEHNR and CDR2 FQNEAQ (reference sequence). The V end lost 5 bases, the J end lost 2 bases, and 9 bases lay between the germline ends. This chain's CDR3 is CASSLDIQETQYF. The CDR3 nucleotides are TGTGCCAGCAGCCTGGACATACAAGAGACCCAGTACTTC.

The chain couples TRBV5-1 to TRBJ2-5; TRBD1 is a possible D gene (5 bases). The CDR3 is 12 residues long. V was clipped by 3 bases and J by 10 bases, with 13 bases between them. The germline V gene has CDR1 SGHRS and CDR2 YFSETQ. The CDR3 loop is CASSSGYEDQYF. The CDR3 nucleotides read TGCGCCAGCAGCTCAGGGTACGAGGACCAGTACTTC.

The chain couples TRBV7-9 to TRBJ1-1; 7 bases line up with TRBD1. Per the germline V gene, CDR1 is SEHNR and CDR2 is FQNEAQ (reference sequence). Losses at the gene ends were 5 bases for V and 10 bases for J; bases not matched to a gene: 13. The CDR3 has 14 residues. The CDR3 is CASSPIGQGGVAFF. The CDR3 coding sequence is TGTGCCAGCAGCCCCATTGGGCAGGGGGGAGTAGCTTTCTTT.

This chain links TRBV7-3 with TRBJ2-2, with D possibly matching TRBD2 (6 bases). This CDR3 is 14 amino acids long. Trimming took off 3 bases at V and 1 base at J, with 6 bases between the two ends. The V gene's germline CDR1 is SGHTA and CDR2 FQGTGA. The DNA of the CDR3 is TGTGCCAGCAGCTTCGGGGGGAACACCGGGGAGCTGTTTTTT. Translation: CASSFGGNTGELFF.

The table lists this clone with a count of one. This chain links TRBV6-2 or TRBV6-3 with TRBJ2-5, with TRBD2 matching 15 bases. Trimming removed 5 bases from V and 4 bases from J; junction bases left unmatched: 5. Germline V gene data show CDR1 as MNHEY and CDR2 as SVGEGT. The CDR3 is 16 amino acids. This CDR3 reads CASSLGLAGGVETQYF. The CDR3 coding sequence is TGTGCCAGCAGTCTGGGACTAGCGGGGGGTGTAGAGACCCAGTACTTC.

J is TRBJ2-5 and V is TRBV5-5; 7 nucleotides match TRBD1. V was pared by 0 bases and J by 5 bases, with 4 bases of the junction left unmatched. CDR3 length: 14 residues. The germline gives CDR1 SGHKS, CDR2 YYEKEE (reference sequence). CDR3 DNA: TGTGCCAGCAGCTTGGAAGGGGGCCGGGAGACCCAGTACTTC. Protein product: CASSLEGGRETQYF.